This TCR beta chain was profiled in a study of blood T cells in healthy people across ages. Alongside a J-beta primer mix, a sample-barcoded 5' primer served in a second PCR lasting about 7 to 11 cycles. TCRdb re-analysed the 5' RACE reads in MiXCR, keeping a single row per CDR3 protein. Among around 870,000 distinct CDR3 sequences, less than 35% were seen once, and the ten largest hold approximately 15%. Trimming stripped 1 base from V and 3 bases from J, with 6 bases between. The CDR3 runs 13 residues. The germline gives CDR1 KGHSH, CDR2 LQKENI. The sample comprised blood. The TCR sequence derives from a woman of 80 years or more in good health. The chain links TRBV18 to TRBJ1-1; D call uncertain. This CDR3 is CASSPRGYTEAFF. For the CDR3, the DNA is TGTGCCAGCTCACCACGAGGGTACACTGAAGCTTTCTTT.